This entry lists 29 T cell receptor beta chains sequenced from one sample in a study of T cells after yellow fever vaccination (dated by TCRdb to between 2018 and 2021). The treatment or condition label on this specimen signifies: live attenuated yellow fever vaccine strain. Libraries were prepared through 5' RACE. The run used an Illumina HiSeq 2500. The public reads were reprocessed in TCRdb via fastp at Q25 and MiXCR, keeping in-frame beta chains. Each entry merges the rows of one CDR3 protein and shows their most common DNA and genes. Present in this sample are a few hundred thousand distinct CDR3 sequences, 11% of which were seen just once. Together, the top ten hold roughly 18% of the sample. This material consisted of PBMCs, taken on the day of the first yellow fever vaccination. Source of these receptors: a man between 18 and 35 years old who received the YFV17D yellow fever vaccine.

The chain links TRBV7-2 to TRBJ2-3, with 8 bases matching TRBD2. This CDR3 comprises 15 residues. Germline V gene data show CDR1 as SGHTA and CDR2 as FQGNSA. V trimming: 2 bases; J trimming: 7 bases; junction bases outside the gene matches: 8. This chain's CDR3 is CASSLSSAGVNTQYF. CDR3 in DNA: TGTGCCAGCAGCTTATCCTCAGCGGGGGTGAATACGCAGTATTTT.

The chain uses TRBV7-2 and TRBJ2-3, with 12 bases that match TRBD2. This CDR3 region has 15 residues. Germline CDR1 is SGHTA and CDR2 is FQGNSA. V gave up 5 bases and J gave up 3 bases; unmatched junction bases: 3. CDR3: CASSMTSGGTDTQYF. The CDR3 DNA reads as TGTGCCAGCAGCATGACTAGCGGGGGAACAGATACGCAGTATTTT.

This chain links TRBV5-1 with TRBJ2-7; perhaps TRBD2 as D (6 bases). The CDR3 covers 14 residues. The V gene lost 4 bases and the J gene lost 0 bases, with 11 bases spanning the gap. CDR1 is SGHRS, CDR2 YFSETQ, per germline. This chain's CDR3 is CASSPSGVSYEQYF. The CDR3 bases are TGCGCCAGCAGCCCGTCGGGGGTCTCCTACGAGCAGTACTTC.

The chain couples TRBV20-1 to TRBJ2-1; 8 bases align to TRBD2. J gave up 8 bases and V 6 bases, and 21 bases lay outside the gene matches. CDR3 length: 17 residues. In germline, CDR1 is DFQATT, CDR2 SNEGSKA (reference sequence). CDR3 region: CSACGASGCVGGDEQFF. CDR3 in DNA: TGCAGTGCGTGCGGGGCTAGCGGGTGCGTCGGTGGCGATGAGCAGTTCTTC.

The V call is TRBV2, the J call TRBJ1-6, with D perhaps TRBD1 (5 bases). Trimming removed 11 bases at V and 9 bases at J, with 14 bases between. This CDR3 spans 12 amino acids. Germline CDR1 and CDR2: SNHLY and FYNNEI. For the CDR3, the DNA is TGTGCCGGCCAAGGGGTTGGTTCACCCCTCCACTTT. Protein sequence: CAGQGVGSPLHF.

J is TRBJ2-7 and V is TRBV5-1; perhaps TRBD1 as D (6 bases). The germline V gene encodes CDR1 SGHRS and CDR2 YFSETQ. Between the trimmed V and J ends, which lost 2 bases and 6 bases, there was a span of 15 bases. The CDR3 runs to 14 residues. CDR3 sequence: CASSLSGQRIEQYF. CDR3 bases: TGCGCCAGCAGCTTATCTGGACAGCGGATCGAGCAGTACTTC.

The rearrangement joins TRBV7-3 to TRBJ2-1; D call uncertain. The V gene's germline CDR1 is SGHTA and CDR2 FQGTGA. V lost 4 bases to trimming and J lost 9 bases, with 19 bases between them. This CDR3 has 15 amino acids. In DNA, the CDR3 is TGTGCCAGCAGCTACACGGGTGGGGTACCCCTTGAGCAGTTCTTC. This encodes CASSYTGGVPLEQFF.

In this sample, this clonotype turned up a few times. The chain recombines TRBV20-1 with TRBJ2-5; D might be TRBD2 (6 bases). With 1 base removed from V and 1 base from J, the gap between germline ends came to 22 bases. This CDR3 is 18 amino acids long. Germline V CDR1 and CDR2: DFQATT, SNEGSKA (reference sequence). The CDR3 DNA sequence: TGCAGTGCTAGAGCCCGGAGGGCTTCATCCCAGGGCCAAGAGACCCAGTACTTC. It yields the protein CSARARRASSQGQETQYF.

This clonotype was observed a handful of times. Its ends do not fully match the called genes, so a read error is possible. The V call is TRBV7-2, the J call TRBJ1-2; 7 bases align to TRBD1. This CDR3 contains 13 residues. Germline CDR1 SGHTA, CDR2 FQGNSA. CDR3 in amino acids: CASTLDRVGGYTF. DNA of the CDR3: TGTGCCAGCACCTTAGACAGGGTCGGAGGCTACACCTTC.

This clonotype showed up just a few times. The CDR3 region has the DNA TGCGCCAGCAGCCAAGGTCCTAGAAACTACGAGCAGTACTTC. It is translated as CASSQGPRNYEQYF. The rearrangement links TRBV4-1 to TRBJ2-7, with D unclear. V lost 1 base and J lost 3, with 10 bases in between. Germline CDR1 reads MGHRA; CDR2 reads YSYEKL. The CDR3 is 14 residues long.

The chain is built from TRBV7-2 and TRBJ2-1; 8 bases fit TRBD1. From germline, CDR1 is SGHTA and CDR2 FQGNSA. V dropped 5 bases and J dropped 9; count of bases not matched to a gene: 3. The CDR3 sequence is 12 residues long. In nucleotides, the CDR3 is TGTGCCAGCAGCACCACAGGGGGTGAGCAGTTCTTC. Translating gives CASSTTGGEQFF. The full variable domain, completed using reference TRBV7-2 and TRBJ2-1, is GAGVSQSPSNKVTEKGKDVELRCDPISGHTALYWYRQSLGQGLEFLIYFQGNSAPDKSGLPSDRFSAERTGGSVSTLTIQRTQQEDSAVYLCASSTTGGEQFFGPGTRLTVL.

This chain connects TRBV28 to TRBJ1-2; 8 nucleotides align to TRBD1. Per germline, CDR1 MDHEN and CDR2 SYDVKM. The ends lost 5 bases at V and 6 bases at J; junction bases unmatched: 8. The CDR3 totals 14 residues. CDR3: CASSRGQAPDGYTF. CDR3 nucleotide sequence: TGTGCCAGCAGTAGGGGACAGGCCCCGGATGGCTACACCTTC.

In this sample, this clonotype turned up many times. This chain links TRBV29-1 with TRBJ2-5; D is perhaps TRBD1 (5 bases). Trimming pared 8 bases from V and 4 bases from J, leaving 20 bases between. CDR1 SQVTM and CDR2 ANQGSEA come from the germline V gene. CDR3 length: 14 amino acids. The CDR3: CSSLPQGRAETQYF. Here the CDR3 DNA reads TGCAGCTCCCTCCCCCAGGGTCGTGCAGAGACCCAGTACTTC.

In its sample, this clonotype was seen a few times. CDR3 region: CATSRESGGHQPQHF. CDR3 nucleotides: TGTGCCACCAGCAGAGAGTCAGGGGGACATCAGCCCCAGCATTTT. The chain employs TRBV15 and TRBJ1-5; TRBD1 matches at 7 bases. The germline V gene encodes CDR1 LNHNV and CDR2 YYDKDF (reference sequence). Trimming cost V 0 bases and J 5 bases; bases outside gene matches: 4. CDR3 length: 15 amino acids.

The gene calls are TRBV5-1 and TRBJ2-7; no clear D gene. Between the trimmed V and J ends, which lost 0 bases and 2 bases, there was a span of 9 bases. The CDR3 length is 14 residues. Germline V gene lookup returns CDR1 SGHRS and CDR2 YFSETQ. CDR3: CASSLVGPPYEQYF. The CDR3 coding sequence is TGCGCCAGCAGCTTGGTAGGGCCCCCCTACGAGCAGTACTTC.

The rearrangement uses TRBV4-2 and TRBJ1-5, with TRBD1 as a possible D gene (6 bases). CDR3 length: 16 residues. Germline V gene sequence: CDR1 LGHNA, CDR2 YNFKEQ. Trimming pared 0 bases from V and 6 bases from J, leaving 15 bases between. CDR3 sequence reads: CASSQDHREKGQPQHF. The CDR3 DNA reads TGTGCCAGCAGCCAAGATCACAGGGAAAAAGGTCAGCCCCAGCATTTT.

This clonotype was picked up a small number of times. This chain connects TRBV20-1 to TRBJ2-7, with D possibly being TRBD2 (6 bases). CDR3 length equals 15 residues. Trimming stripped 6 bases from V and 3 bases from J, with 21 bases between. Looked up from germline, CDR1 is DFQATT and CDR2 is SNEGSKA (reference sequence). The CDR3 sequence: CSAKDLGLSFYEQYV. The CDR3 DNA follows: TGCAGTGCAAAAGACTTAGGACTATCCTTCTACGAGCAGTACGTC.

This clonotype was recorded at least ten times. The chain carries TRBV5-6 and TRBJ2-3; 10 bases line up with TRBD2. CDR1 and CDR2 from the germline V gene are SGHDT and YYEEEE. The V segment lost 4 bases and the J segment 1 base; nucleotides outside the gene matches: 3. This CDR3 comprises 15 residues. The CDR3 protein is CASSPGTSGTDTQYF. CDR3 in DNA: TGTGCCAGCAGCCCCGGGACTAGCGGCACAGATACGCAGTATTTT.

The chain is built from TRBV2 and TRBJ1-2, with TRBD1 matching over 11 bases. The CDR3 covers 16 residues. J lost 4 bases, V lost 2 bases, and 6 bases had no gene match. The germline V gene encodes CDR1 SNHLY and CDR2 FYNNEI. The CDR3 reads CASSERTGGGSYGYTF. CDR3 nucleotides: TGTGCCAGCAGTGAACGGACAGGGGGCGGTAGCTATGGCTACACCTTC.

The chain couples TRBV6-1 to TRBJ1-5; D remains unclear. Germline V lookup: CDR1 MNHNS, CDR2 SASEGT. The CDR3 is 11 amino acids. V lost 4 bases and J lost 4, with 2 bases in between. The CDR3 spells CASSVNQPQHF. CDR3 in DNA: TGTGCCAGCAGTGTGAATCAGCCCCAGCATTTT.

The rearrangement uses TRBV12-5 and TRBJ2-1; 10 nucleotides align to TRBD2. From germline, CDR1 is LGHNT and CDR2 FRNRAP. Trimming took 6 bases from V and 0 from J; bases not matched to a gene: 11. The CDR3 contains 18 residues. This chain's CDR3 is CASGSGLAGANSYNEQFF. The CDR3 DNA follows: TGTGCTAGTGGGTCCGGGCTAGCGGGGGCCAACTCCTACAATGAGCAGTTCTTC.

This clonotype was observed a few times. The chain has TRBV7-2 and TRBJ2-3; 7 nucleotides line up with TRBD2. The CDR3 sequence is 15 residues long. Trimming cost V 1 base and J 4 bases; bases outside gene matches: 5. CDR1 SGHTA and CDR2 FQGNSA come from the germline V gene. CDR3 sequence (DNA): TGTGCCAGCAGCTTAGTCGGGGGGAGGGCAGATACGCAGTATTTT. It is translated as CASSLVGGRADTQYF.

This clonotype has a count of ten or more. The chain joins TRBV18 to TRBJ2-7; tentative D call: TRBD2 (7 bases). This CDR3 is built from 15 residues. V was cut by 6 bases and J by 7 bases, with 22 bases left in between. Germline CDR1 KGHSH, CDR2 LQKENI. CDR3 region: CASSHSRGARGEQYF. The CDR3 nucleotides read TGTGCCAGCTCCCATTCCCGGGGGGCTCGGGGTGAGCAGTACTTC.

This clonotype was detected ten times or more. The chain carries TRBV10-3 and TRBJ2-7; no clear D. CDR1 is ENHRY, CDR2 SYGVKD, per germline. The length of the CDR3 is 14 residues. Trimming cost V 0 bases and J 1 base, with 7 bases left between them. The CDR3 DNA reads TGTGCCATCAGTGAGTCGCAGGCGTCCTACGAGCAGTACGTC. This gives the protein CAISESQASYEQYV.

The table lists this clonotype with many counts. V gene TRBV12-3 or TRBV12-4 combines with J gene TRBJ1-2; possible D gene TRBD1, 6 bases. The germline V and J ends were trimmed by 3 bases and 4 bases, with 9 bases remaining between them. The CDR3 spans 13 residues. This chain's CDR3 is CASSFTGFYGYTF. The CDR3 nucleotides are TGTGCCAGCAGTTTCACAGGGTTCTATGGCTACACCTTC.

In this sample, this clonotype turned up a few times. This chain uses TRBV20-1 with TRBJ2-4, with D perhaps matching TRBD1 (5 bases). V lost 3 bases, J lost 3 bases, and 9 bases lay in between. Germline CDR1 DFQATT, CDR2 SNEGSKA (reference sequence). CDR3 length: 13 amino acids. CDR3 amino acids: CSAREGVKNIQYF. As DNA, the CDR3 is TGCAGTGCTAGGGAAGGGGTCAAAAACATTCAGTACTTC.

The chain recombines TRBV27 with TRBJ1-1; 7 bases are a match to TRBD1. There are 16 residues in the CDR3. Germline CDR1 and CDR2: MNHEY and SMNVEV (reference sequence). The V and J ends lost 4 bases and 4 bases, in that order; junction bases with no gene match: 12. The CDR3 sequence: CASSWTYRGRGTEAFF. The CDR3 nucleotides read TGTGCCAGCAGTTGGACGTACAGGGGTAGGGGCACTGAAGCTTTCTTT.

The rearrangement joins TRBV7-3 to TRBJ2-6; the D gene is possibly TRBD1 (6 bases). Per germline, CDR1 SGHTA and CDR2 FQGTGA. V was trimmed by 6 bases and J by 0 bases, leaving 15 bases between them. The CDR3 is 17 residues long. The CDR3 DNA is TGTGCCAGCAGTCGTGACAGGCCAAGCTCTGGGGCCAACGTCCTGACTTTC. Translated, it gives CASSRDRPSSGANVLTF. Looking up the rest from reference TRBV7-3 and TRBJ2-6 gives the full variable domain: GAGVSQTPSNKVTEKGKYVELRCDPISGHTALYWYRQSLGQGPEFLIYFQGTGAADDSGLPNDRFFAVRPEGSVSTLKIQRTERGDSAVYLCASSRDRPSSGANVLTFGAGSRLTVL.

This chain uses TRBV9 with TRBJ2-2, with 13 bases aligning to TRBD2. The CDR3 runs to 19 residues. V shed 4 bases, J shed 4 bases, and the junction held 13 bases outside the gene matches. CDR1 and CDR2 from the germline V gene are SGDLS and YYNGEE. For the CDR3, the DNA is TGTGCCAGCAGCTTAAGACTAGCGGGGGGCCCGACCGCCACCGGGGAGCTGTTTTTT. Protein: CASSLRLAGGPTATGELFF.